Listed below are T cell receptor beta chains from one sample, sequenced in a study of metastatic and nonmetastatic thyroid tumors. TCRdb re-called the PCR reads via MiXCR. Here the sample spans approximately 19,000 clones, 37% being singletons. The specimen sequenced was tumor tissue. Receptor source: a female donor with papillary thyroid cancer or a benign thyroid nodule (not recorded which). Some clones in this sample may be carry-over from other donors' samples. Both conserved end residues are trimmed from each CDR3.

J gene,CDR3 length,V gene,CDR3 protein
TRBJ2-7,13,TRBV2,ASGTSRDGPYEQY
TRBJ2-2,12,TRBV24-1,ATSDSRVRLKLF
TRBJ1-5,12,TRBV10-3,ATDSFDSNQPQH
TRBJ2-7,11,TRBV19,ASRERGTYEQY
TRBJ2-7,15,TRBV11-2,ASSSSWGNPDGDEQY
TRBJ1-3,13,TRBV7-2,ASSLVGAPGNTIY
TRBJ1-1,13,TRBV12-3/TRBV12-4,ASSLLGAMNTEAF
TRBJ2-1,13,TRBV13,ASSLSGGQGLLPF
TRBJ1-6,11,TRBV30,AWKGSWRSPLH
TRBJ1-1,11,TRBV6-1,ASSVKSNTEAF
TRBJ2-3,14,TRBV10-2,ASSETYRDGTDTQY